Presented here are 20 T cell receptor beta chains from one specimen sequenced in a study of human T cells and chemical hapten exposure. TCRdb recomputed calls from the RACE reads with MiXCR, one row per CDR3 protein. The table has 370,000 or so distinct CDR3 sequences, more than 4.5% seen once. As for time point: patch test 1, 2 weeks after DPC sensitization. This sample's treatment: therapeutic diphenylcyclopropenone sensitization with weekly scalp DPC. This sample comprised whole blood, obtained in connection with sensitization to the hapten diphenylcyclopropenone (DPC). Source of these receptors: a woman in her 50s with alopecia areata. Some clones in this sample may be carry-over from other donors' samples.

The sample holds many counts of this clonotype. This rearrangement joins TRBV3-1 to TRBJ1-1, with no clear D. This CDR3 contains 16 residues. Trimming left V 0 bases short and J 1 base short, with 12 bases between. CDR1 LGHDT and CDR2 YNNKEL come from the germline V gene (reference sequence). The CDR3 coding sequence is TGTGCCAGCAGCCAAGAAGGTAAGACACCGAACACTGAAGCTTTCTTT. This translates into CASSQEGKTPNTEAFF.

This clonotype came up many times. The V call is TRBV7-3, the J call TRBJ1-6; D unresolved. The germline CDR1 and CDR2 sequences are SGHTA and FQGTGA. This CDR3 is built from 14 residues. Trimming stripped 4 bases from V and 8 bases from J, with 12 bases between. The CDR3 protein is CASSSRASDSPLHF. The CDR3 region has the DNA TGTGCCAGCAGCTCCCGGGCCTCGGATTCACCCCTCCACTTT.

This clonotype was counted ten times or more. This chain uses TRBV20-1 with TRBJ1-2; D unresolved. The CDR3 has 14 amino acids. Trimming removed 1 base at V and 2 bases at J, with 11 bases between. CDR1 is DFQATT and CDR2 is SNEGSKA in the germline V gene (reference sequence). CDR3 nucleotide sequence: TGCAGTGCTAGAGGGTCCCCCAAAAACTATGGCTACACCTTC. This sequence encodes CSARGSPKNYGYTF.

This clonotype has ten or more counts. The chain is built from TRBV29-1 and TRBJ2-6; the D call may be TRBD1 or TRBD2 (6 bases each). The CDR3 is 15 residues long. Germline V gives CDR1 SQVTM, CDR2 ANQGSEA. The germline V and J ends were trimmed by 5 bases and 1 base, with 12 bases remaining between them. CDR3 region: CSVRGVVSGANVLTF. The CDR3 nucleotides read TGCAGCGTTAGGGGGGTAGTGTCTGGGGCCAACGTCCTGACTTTC.

This clonotype showed up many times. This chain joins TRBV7-3 and TRBJ1-1; a possible D gene is TRBD1 (5 bases). The CDR3 covers 13 residues. Per germline, CDR1 SGHTA and CDR2 FQGTGA. V was clipped by 1 base and J by 5 bases, with 8 bases between them. CDR3 sequence reads: CASSLNQGTEAFF. The DNA of the CDR3 is TGTGCCAGCAGCTTAAATCAGGGAACTGAAGCTTTCTTT.

CDR3 coding DNA: TGCAGTGCTGCTTTAGCGGTGAGCTCCTACAATGAGCAGTTCTTC. Translating it yields CSAALAVSSYNEQFF. The genes are TRBV20-1 and TRBJ2-1; D perhaps matches TRBD2 (6 bases). The CDR3 is 15 amino acids. Germline values: CDR1 DFQATT, CDR2 SNEGSKA (reference sequence). Deletions cut 5 bases from V and 0 bases from J, with 14 bases between.

This chain connects TRBV12-3 or TRBV12-4 to TRBJ2-7, with 8 bases matching TRBD1. J was trimmed by 2 bases and V by 5 bases; bases with no gene match: 5. The CDR3 spans 14 residues. The CDR3: CASSNRGMTYEQYF. For the CDR3, the DNA is TGTGCCAGCAGTAACAGGGGGATGACCTACGAGCAGTACTTC.

This clonotype was observed at least ten times. The rearrangement uses TRBV6-5 and TRBJ1-2; D might be TRBD1 (6 bases). Germline CDR1 MNHEY, CDR2 SVGAGI. The CDR3 length is 15 residues. The ends were cut back, 4 bases at V and 4 bases at J, with 16 bases in the middle. The CDR3: CASSSSTGLSYGYTF. The CDR3 DNA sequence: TGTGCCAGCAGTTCCTCAACAGGGTTGAGCTATGGCTACACCTTC.

This clonotype was counted at least ten times. The J gene is TRBJ2-7, the V gene TRBV7-2; D may be TRBD1 (5 bases). Germline CDR1 SGHTA, CDR2 FQGNSA. V lost 1 base and J lost 7, with 14 bases in between. The CDR3 spans 14 residues. DNA of the CDR3: TGTGCCAGCAGCTTAGAAACAGGCCCTTGGGAGCAGTACTTC. It yields the protein CASSLETGPWEQYF.

In this sample, this clonotype turned up a few times. The chain links TRBV18 to TRBJ2-1; 10 bases line up with TRBD2. The CDR3 has 14 amino acids. Germline lookup yields CDR1 KGHSH and CDR2 LQKENI. V lost 6 bases, J lost 7 bases, and 6 bases stayed unmatched. CDR3 protein: CASSPVLAGNEQFF. The CDR3 DNA sequence: TGTGCCAGCTCGCCGGTACTAGCGGGGAATGAGCAGTTCTTC.

In this sample, this clonotype turned up many times. This chain joins TRBV12-3 or TRBV12-4 and TRBJ1-5; D remains unclear. Between the trimmed V and J ends, which lost 3 bases and 6 bases, there was a span of 12 bases. This CDR3 is 14 amino acids long. The DNA of the CDR3 is TGTGCCAGCAGTTTTTCGGGAGGTACTCAGCCCCAGCATTTT. It encodes CASSFSGGTQPQHF.

This clonotype has ten or more counts. The CDR3 region is CSARDTGSYGYTF. In nucleotides, the CDR3 is TGCAGTGCTAGAGATACAGGGAGCTATGGCTACACCTTC. The chain uses TRBV20-1 and TRBJ1-2, with D maybe TRBD1 (6 bases). CDR3 length equals 13 residues. CDR1 is DFQATT, CDR2 SNEGSKA, per germline (reference sequence). V lost 0 bases to trimming and J lost 4 bases, with 9 bases between them.

This clonotype was detected ten times or more. The gene calls are TRBV7-2 and TRBJ1-6, with no clear D. The CDR3 has 13 residues. The germline V gene encodes CDR1 SGHTA and CDR2 FQGNSA. Trimming removed 3 bases from V and 7 bases from J, with 7 bases in between. DNA for the CDR3: TGTGCCAGCAGCTTGGTTGCGAATTCACCCCTCCACTTT. This translates into CASSLVANSPLHF.

The rearrangement joins TRBV5-1 to TRBJ2-1; D tentatively reads TRBD1 or TRBD2 (6 bases each). This CDR3 is 15 amino acids long. The V gene's germline CDR1 is SGHRS and CDR2 YFSETQ. V lost 2 bases to trimming and J lost 5 bases, with 14 bases between them. CDR3 region: CASSFGLRGNNEQFF. Here the CDR3 DNA reads TGCGCCAGCAGCTTCGGACTAAGGGGGAACAATGAGCAGTTCTTC.

This clonotype was observed a handful of times. The chain joins TRBV6-2 or TRBV6-3 to TRBJ2-7, with D uncertain. The CDR3 runs to 19 residues. Trimming removed 0 bases from V and 2 bases from J, with 23 bases in between. Germline CDR1 is MNHEY and CDR2 is SVGEGT. CDR3 sequence (DNA): TGTGCCAGCAGTTACTCGATGGCGGCTCAGAGTCGGAGCCCCTACGAGCAGTACTTC. It encodes CASSYSMAAQSRSPYEQYF.

In its sample, this clonotype was seen a few times. CDR3 bases: TGTGCCAGCAGCTTGGGACTCCCGTACCAAGAGACCCAGTACTTC. It yields the protein CASSLGLPYQETQYF. The rearrangement links TRBV5-6 to TRBJ2-5, with D hard to call. The CDR3 spans 15 residues. V shed 0 bases and J shed 0 bases, with 9 bases lying between them. CDR1 is SGHDT and CDR2 is YYEEEE in the germline V gene. The whole variable domain, remainder taken from reference TRBV5-6 and TRBJ2-5, is DAGVTQSPTHLIKTRGQQVTLRCSPKSGHDTVSWYQQALGQGPQFIFQYYEEEERQRGNFPDRFSGHQFPNYSSELNVNALLLGDSALYLCASSLGLPYQETQYFGPGTRLLVL.

This clonotype showed up many times. This chain uses TRBV18 with TRBJ1-3; no firm D call. V was trimmed by 6 bases and J by 5 bases, leaving 14 bases between them. The CDR3 runs 14 residues. Germline V gives CDR1 KGHSH, CDR2 LQKENI. CDR3 DNA: TGTGCCAGCTCTCCGGGGAATACCCGAAACACCATATATTTT. It yields the protein CASSPGNTRNTIYF.

This chain uses TRBV29-1 with TRBJ1-4; 7 bases line up with TRBD1. Looked up from germline, CDR1 is SQVTM and CDR2 is ANQGSEA. V dropped 4 bases and J dropped 0; count of bases not matched to a gene: 5. The CDR3 runs 15 residues. The CDR3, as DNA: TGCAGCGTTGGGACAGACAGGGCAACTAATGAAAAACTGTTTTTT. Translated, it gives CSVGTDRATNEKLFF. The full variable domain, rest sourced from reference TRBV29-1 and TRBJ1-4, is SAVISQKPSRDICQRGTSLTIQCQVDSQVTMMFWYRQQPGQSLTLIATANQGSEATYESGFVIDKFPISRPNLTFSTLTVSNMSPEDSSIYLCSVGTDRATNEKLFFGSGTQLSVL.

This clonotype was found many times. This rearrangement joins TRBV5-1 to TRBJ1-1, with D uncertain. The CDR3 totals 15 residues. Trimming stripped 0 bases from V and 4 bases from J, with 13 bases between. The germline V gene encodes CDR1 SGHRS and CDR2 YFSETQ. DNA for the CDR3: TGCGCCAGCAGCTTGGATAGATCAAGGACCACTGAAGCTTTCTTT. Protein product: CASSLDRSRTTEAFF.

V usage is TRBV5-6 and J usage is TRBJ2-7; D may be TRBD2 (6 bases). V was cut by 3 bases and J by 2 bases, with 18 bases left in between. The germline V gene has CDR1 SGHDT and CDR2 YYEEEE. This CDR3 is built from 16 residues. The CDR3 DNA reads as TGTGCCAGCAGCTCCTGGTGGGCGGGATTGACCTACGAGCAGTACTTC. The encoded protein is CASSSWWAGLTYEQYF.